What follows are 7 T cell receptor beta chains derived from one specimen sequenced in a study of shared clonotypes between healthy human individuals. Profiled with immunoSEQ multiplex PCR; TCRdb holds only in-frame clones, not every one. Among some 1 million clones, more than 65% were seen once, and the ten largest hold approximately 1.5%. The material sequenced was memory CD4+ T cells sorted from blood. Subset indicated: CD45RA-negative fraction. Receptors originate from a man aged 18 to 29 in good health.

The chain uses TRBV7-2 and TRBJ2-1; 10 bases are a match to TRBD2. Losses at the gene ends were 2 bases for V and 9 bases for J; bases not matched to a gene: 4. Germline V lookup: CDR1 SGHTA, CDR2 FQGNSA. The CDR3 is made up of 14 amino acids. In DNA form, the CDR3 reads TGTGCCAGCAGCTTAAGCGGGAGGGCCTCTGAGCAGTTCTTC. Its translation: CASSLSGRASEQFF.

This clone was seen more than once but under ten times. In the same sample, other DNA sequences code for this CDR3. The V gene is TRBV30, the J gene TRBJ2-5; 8 bases fit TRBD2. The V segment lost 0 bases and the J segment 5 bases; nucleotides outside the gene matches: 5. CDR1 and CDR2 from the germline V gene are GTSNPN and SVGIG (reference sequence). The CDR3 has 14 amino acids. The CDR3 protein is CAWSVRGGRETQYF. CDR3 in DNA: TGTGCCTGGAGTGTACGGGGGGGACGGGAGACCCAGTACTTC.

The genes are TRBV6-6 and TRBJ1-2, with D tentatively TRBD1 (5 bases). CDR3 length equals 14 residues. Trimming took off 4 bases at V and 2 bases at J, with 11 bases between the two ends. Germline V lookup: CDR1 MNHNY, CDR2 SVGAGI (reference sequence). The DNA for the CDR3 is TGTGCCAGCAGTTCCTTAGACAGAAACTATGGCTACACCTTC. This translates into CASSSLDRNYGYTF.

V gene TRBV18 combines with J gene TRBJ2-1; TRBD2 matches at 12 bases. In germline, CDR1 is KGHSH, CDR2 LQKENI. This CDR3 contains 17 residues. V lost 8 bases, J lost 11 bases, and 19 bases stayed unmatched. For the CDR3, the DNA is TGTGCCAGCCTCAACTCAGAGCGACTAGCGGGAGTTGTTCAGCAGTTCTTC. It encodes CASLNSERLAGVVQQFF.

The rearrangement uses TRBV7-9 and TRBJ2-2; D is possibly TRBD1 or TRBD2 (6 bases each). Trimming removed 2 bases at V and 2 bases at J, with 9 bases between. In germline, CDR1 is SEHNR, CDR2 FQNEAQ (reference sequence). The CDR3 has 15 amino acids. The CDR3 bases are TGTGCCAGCAGCTTACGGGGGCCTAACACCGGGGAGCTGTTTTTT. Encoded protein: CASSLRGPNTGELFF.

This chain uses TRBV6-5 with TRBJ1-5; D possibly corresponds to TRBD1 (5 bases). Trimming removed 4 bases at V and 3 bases at J, with 13 bases between. The CDR3 sequence is 15 residues long. Per germline, CDR1 MNHEY and CDR2 SVGAGI. CDR3 loop: CASSSAGMNNQPQHF. DNA for the CDR3: TGTGCCAGCAGTTCTGCAGGGATGAACAATCAGCCCCAGCATTTT.

This rearrangement joins TRBV10-3 to TRBJ2-2; D is undetermined. Trimming took off 8 bases at V and 4 bases at J, with 14 bases between the two ends. Germline-derived CDR1 and CDR2 are ENHRY and SYGVKD. The CDR3 consists of 14 residues. The DNA of the CDR3 is TGTGCCATCGGTTTGAAGGAATCCACCGGGGAGCTGTTTTTT. It codes for CAIGLKESTGELFF.